The next 24 T cell receptor beta chains were all read from a single sample in a study of beta chain features in type 1 diabetes. Broader study findings: A moderate, significant TCRB CDR3 shortening appeared in type 1 diabetes across four CD4+ subsets.

Their antigen targets remain unknown. TCRB transcripts that were expressed got sequenced, as all of the isolated RNA had been reverse transcribed. Method: immunoSEQ multiplex PCR; TCRdb's copy keeps in-frame clones and lacks some. The sample yields a few hundred thousand clones, about 13% seen once. Source material: naive CD4+ T cells from blood. These receptor sequences come from a woman aged 18 to 35 with type 1 diabetes.

This rearrangement joins TRBV7-2 to TRBJ2-5; 13 positions agree with TRBD2. Germline V gene lookup returns CDR1 SGHTA and CDR2 FQGNSA. The CDR3 consists of 16 residues. After removal of 5 bases from V and 1 base from J, the junction contained 4 bases not matched to a gene. For the CDR3, the DNA is TGTGCCAGCAGCCGGGGACTAGCGGGACGCCAAGAGACCCAGTACTTC. Residues: CASSRGLAGRQETQYF.

The chain couples TRBV5-1 to TRBJ2-2; 9 nucleotides match TRBD2. The CDR3 has 18 residues. Germline lookup yields CDR1 SGHRS and CDR2 YFSETQ. The junction had 7 bases not matched to a gene; V was cut back by 0 bases and J by 1 base. CDR3 in amino acids: CASSLDPAGGGNTGELFF. The CDR3 DNA reads TGCGCCAGCAGCTTGGATCCAGCGGGAGGAGGGAACACCGGGGAGCTGTTTTTT.

The V gene is TRBV7-3, the J gene TRBJ2-3, with D possibly matching TRBD1 (6 bases). Germline V CDR1 and CDR2: SGHTA, FQGTGA. The CDR3 spans 13 residues. V was shortened by 1 base and J by 4 bases, with 6 bases between the two germline ends. The chain's CDR3 is CASSLKGADTQYF. The CDR3 nucleotides are TGTGCCAGCAGCTTAAAGGGGGCAGATACGCAGTATTTT.

The chain is built from TRBV11-3 and TRBJ2-2, with 7 positions matching TRBD2. Germline assignment: CDR1 SGHNT and CDR2 YENEEA. CDR3 length: 16 amino acids. Losses at the gene ends were 5 bases for V and 7 bases for J; bases not matched to a gene: 13. CDR3 nucleotides: TGTGCCAGCAGCCCGGCCGCGTCTAGCGGCGGCGGGGAGCTGTTTTTT. Translating gives CASSPAASSGGGELFF.

This clone was detected a few times. The chain links TRBV7-2 to TRBJ1-5; no firm D call. This CDR3 has 13 amino acids. V lost 1 base to trimming and J lost 4 bases, with 5 bases between them. Germline values: CDR1 SGHTA, CDR2 FQGNSA. The DNA of the CDR3 is TGTGCCAGCAGCTTAGAGGAGAATCAGCCCCAGCATTTT. Protein: CASSLEENQPQHF. The full variable domain, rest sourced from reference TRBV7-2 and TRBJ1-5, is GAGVSQSPSNKVTEKGKDVELRCDPISGHTALYWYRQSLGQGLEFLIYFQGNSAPDKSGLPSDRFSAERTGGSVSTLTIQRTQQEDSAVYLCASSLEENQPQHFGDGTRLSIL.

The V call is TRBV7-2, the J call TRBJ2-1, with D perhaps matching TRBD1 (6 bases). CDR3 size: 13 residues. With 5 bases removed from V and 6 bases from J, the gap between germline ends came to 11 bases. Germline V lookup: CDR1 SGHTA, CDR2 FQGNSA. In DNA form, the CDR3 reads TGTGCCAGCAGCGTCTACAGGGTCAATGAGCAGTTCTTC. This codes for CASSVYRVNEQFF.

The chain has TRBV7-9 and TRBJ2-5, with TRBD1 matching over 11 bases. From germline, CDR1 is SEHNR and CDR2 FQNEAQ (reference sequence). The CDR3 runs to 18 residues. The trim removed 3 bases at V and 4 bases at J, leaving 13 bases unmatched. The chain's CDR3 is CASSFTRTGQGEGETQYF. CDR3 coding DNA: TGTGCCAGCAGCTTCACACGGACGGGACAGGGGGAAGGAGAGACCCAGTACTTC.

The chain carries TRBV25-1 and TRBJ2-3; TRBD2 agrees at 12 bases. CDR3 length equals 17 residues. V was pared by 4 bases and J by 5 bases, with 10 bases of the junction left unmatched. Germline V gives CDR1 MGHDK, CDR2 SYGVNS. For the CDR3, the DNA is TGTGCCAGCAGTGGAGAGACTAGCGGGAGAATCAGAGATACGCAGTATTTT. This translates into CASSGETSGRIRDTQYF.

V and J are TRBV28 and TRBJ2-7; no clear D gene. The V end lost 10 bases, the J end lost 0 bases, and 4 bases lay between the germline ends. CDR1 and CDR2 (germline): MDHEN, SYDVKM. The CDR3 has 10 residues. CDR3 region: CATHSYEQYF. CDR3 DNA sequence: TGTGCCACCCACTCCTACGAGCAGTACTTC.

There are a few counts of this clone. The rearrangement uses TRBV18 and TRBJ2-1; D gene ambiguous. The V gene lost 7 bases and the J gene lost 1 base, with 17 bases spanning the gap. Germline CDR1 is KGHSH and CDR2 is LQKENI. The CDR3 is 16 amino acids. This CDR3 is CASLNGNLGSYNEQFF. CDR3 DNA: TGTGCCAGCTTAAATGGCAACCTAGGTTCCTACAATGAGCAGTTCTTC.

This clone came up a few times. V usage is TRBV29-1 and J usage is TRBJ2-3, with TRBD2 as a possible D gene (6 bases). Germline V CDR1 and CDR2: SQVTM, ANQGSEA. The CDR3 runs 12 residues. V was shortened by 6 bases and J by 2 bases, with 9 bases between the two germline ends. The DNA for the CDR3 is TGCAGCGTCGGGGGAACCACAGATACGCAGTATTTT. Protein: CSVGGTTDTQYF.

DNA of the CDR3: TGTGCCAGCAGCGTAGTTGACTCGTTCACCTACGAGCAGTACTTC. Its translation: CASSVVDSFTYEQYF. The chain links TRBV9 to TRBJ2-7; no reliable D call. Trimming removed 0 bases at V and 2 bases at J, with 12 bases between. The CDR3 runs to 15 residues. Germline values: CDR1 SGDLS, CDR2 YYNGEE. The full variable domain, in which reference TRBV9 and TRBJ2-7 provide the parts outside the CDR3, is DSGVTQTPKHLITATGQRVTLRCSPRSGDLSVYWYQQSLDQGLQFLIQYYNGEERAKGNILERFSAQQFPDLHSELNLSSLELGDSALYFCASSVVDSFTYEQYFGPGTRLTVT.

V usage is TRBV2 and J usage is TRBJ1-5, with 7 bases matching TRBD1. The CDR3 contains 13 residues. Germline V CDR1 and CDR2: SNHLY, FYNNEI. Trimming cost V 3 bases and J 6 bases; bases outside gene matches: 2. DNA for the CDR3: TGTGCCAGCAGTGACAGGGGGATTCAGCCCCAGCATTTT. Its translation is CASSDRGIQPQHF.

There are a few counts of this clone. Distinct nucleotide sequences in the sample also encode this CDR3. This chain joins TRBV29-1 and TRBJ1-4; TRBD1 matches at 7 bases. J was trimmed by 8 bases and V by 7 bases; bases with no gene match: 10. CDR1 is SQVTM and CDR2 is ANQGSEA in the germline V gene. The CDR3 spans 13 residues. The CDR3 protein is CSAWTGSGEKLFF. The CDR3 DNA is TGCAGCGCGTGGACAGGCTCCGGGGAAAAACTGTTTTTT.

Concerning this clone: Since the CDR3 does not end with the conserved phenylalanine or tryptophan, this likely comes from a read error. J is TRBJ2-7 and V is TRBV29-1, with TRBD2 matching over 8 bases. Germline assignment: CDR1 SQVTM and CDR2 ANQGSEA. The V gene end was trimmed by 5 bases and the J gene end by 2 bases; junction bases not matched to a gene: 5. This CDR3 comprises 13 residues. CDR3 nucleotides: TGCAGCGTTTCGGCCGGGAGGGCCTACGAGCAGTACCTC. Translating gives CSVSAGRAYEQYL.

This clone has a handful of counts. The chain combines TRBV10-3 with TRBJ1-1; the match to TRBD1 covers 7 bases. Germline values: CDR1 ENHRY, CDR2 SYGVKD. J was trimmed by 4 bases and V by 3 bases; bases with no gene match: 8. CDR3 length: 15 amino acids. CDR3 in amino acids: CAISDLQGQGTEAFF. The CDR3, as DNA: TGTGCCATCAGTGATCTACAGGGGCAGGGCACTGAAGCTTTCTTT.

The rearrangement uses TRBV5-1 and TRBJ2-4; 8 positions match TRBD1. This CDR3 spans 14 amino acids. V dropped 0 bases and J dropped 6; count of bases not matched to a gene: 2. Germline CDR1 is SGHRS and CDR2 is YFSETQ. CDR3 nucleotides: TGCGCCAGCAGCTTGGGTGACAGGGGAAACATTCAGTACTTC. It codes for CASSLGDRGNIQYF.

CDR3 nucleotides: TGTGCCAGCAGCGTAGCCCCCTCAGAGACCCAGTACTTC. It specifies CASSVAPSETQYF. J is TRBJ2-5 and V is TRBV9, with D uncertain. CDR3 length equals 13 residues. CDR1 is SGDLS, CDR2 YYNGEE, per germline. V dropped 0 bases and J dropped 4 bases, with 7 bases sitting between them.

This sequence joins TRBV18 and TRBJ2-1; 9 bases fit TRBD2. The CDR3 sequence is 16 residues long. V gave up 1 base and J gave up 7 bases; unmatched junction bases: 8. CDR1 and CDR2 from the germline V gene are KGHSH and LQKENI. The CDR3 nucleotides are TGTGCCAGCTCACCACTGTCGCTAGCGGGAACGAATGAGCAGTTCTTC. Residues: CASSPLSLAGTNEQFF.

The chain recombines TRBV15 with TRBJ2-7; 8 bases agree with TRBD1. CDR3 length equals 14 residues. CDR1 LNHNV and CDR2 YYDKDF come from the germline V gene (reference sequence). V lost 1 base, J lost 6 bases, and 5 bases stayed unmatched. CDR3 in amino acids: CATSRGDRNSEQYF. The CDR3 coding sequence is TGTGCCACCAGCAGAGGGGACAGGAACTCCGAGCAGTACTTC.

This clone was observed a few times. Within the sample, other DNA sequences also encode this same CDR3. The V gene is TRBV18, the J gene TRBJ2-7, with a tentative D call TRBD1 (6 bases). CDR1 is KGHSH, CDR2 LQKENI, per germline. V was trimmed by 3 bases and J by 2 bases, leaving 8 bases between them. The CDR3 contains 13 residues. CDR3 region: CASSPTGTYEQYF. The CDR3 nucleotides read TGTGCCAGCTCACCCACAGGGACCTACGAGCAGTACTTC.

The chain joins TRBV7-3 to TRBJ1-1, with 9 positions matching TRBD1. CDR3 length: 16 residues. V trimming: 2 bases; J trimming: 7 bases; junction bases outside the gene matches: 11. Per germline, CDR1 SGHTA and CDR2 FQGTGA. CDR3 nucleotide sequence: TGTGCCAGCAGCTTACTGGGACAGGGATTCCCCGGTGAAGCTTTCTTT. Translation: CASSLLGQGFPGEAFF.

This clone was seen only a few times. V is TRBV5-4 and J is TRBJ2-1; D remains unclear. Trimming left V 4 bases short and J 5 bases short, with 13 bases between. The CDR3 has 14 amino acids. Germline V gene data show CDR1 as SGHNT and CDR2 as YYREEE (reference sequence). The DNA for the CDR3 is TGTGCCAGCAGCCCGAGGCCTCCTAACAATGAGCAGTTCTTC. Its protein is CASSPRPPNNEQFF.

The chain recombines TRBV18 with TRBJ2-7; the D gene is possibly TRBD2 (6 bases). This CDR3 is built from 13 residues. CDR1 is KGHSH, CDR2 LQKENI, per germline. V shed 3 bases and J shed 3 bases, with 9 bases lying between them. In nucleotides, the CDR3 is TGTGCCAGCTCACCGGGACTTTTCTACGAGCAGTACGTC. Translated: CASSPGLFYEQYV.